This T cell receptor (beta chain) originates from a study of T cells in narcolepsy. Findings and caveats of the study: No autoreactive T cell clone sequences appeared in some memory CD4+ repertoires.

Turning to this clone: Its specificity is unknown.

The CDR3 consists of 14 residues. The V end lost 0 bases, the J end lost 2 bases, and 7 bases lay between the germline ends. CDR1 SGHDT and CDR2 YYEEEE come from the germline V gene. Some clones are missing from TCRdb's copy, which holds only in-frame ones; the method was immunoSEQ multiplex PCR. The top ten hold 1% to 1.3% of the sample, which has 27,000 or so clones, around nine tenths seen once. Sequencing was performed on CD45RA- memory CD4+ T cells from PBMCs. This clonotype originated in a human donor with narcolepsy. The chain carries TRBV5-6 and TRBJ2-3; a possible D gene is TRBD1 (5 bases). The CDR3: CASSLGQFTDTQYF. The CDR3 DNA reads TGTGCCAGCAGCTTGGGACAGTTCACAGATACGCAGTATTTT.